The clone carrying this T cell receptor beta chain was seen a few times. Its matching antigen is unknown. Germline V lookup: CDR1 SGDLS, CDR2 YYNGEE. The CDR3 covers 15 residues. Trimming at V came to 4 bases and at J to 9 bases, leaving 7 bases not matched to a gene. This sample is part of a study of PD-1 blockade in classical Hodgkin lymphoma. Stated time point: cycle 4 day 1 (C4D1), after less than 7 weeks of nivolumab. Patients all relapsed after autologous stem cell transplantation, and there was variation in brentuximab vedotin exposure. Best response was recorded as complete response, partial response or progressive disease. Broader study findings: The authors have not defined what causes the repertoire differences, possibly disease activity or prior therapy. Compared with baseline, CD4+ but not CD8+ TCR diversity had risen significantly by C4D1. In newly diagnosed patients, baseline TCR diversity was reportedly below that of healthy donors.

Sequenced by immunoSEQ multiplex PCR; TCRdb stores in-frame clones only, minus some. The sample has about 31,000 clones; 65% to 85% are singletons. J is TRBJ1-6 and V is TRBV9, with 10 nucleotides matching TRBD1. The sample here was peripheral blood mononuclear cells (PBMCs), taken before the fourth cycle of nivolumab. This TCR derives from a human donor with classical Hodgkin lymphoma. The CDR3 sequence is CASSLAGQGSSPLHF. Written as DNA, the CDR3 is TGTGCCAGCAGCCTCGCGGGACAGGGGAGTTCACCCCTCCACTTT.